The 26 T cell receptor beta chains given below trace back to one sample, sequenced in a study of T cells after yellow fever vaccination. MiXCR was run by TCRdb on the 5' RACE reads, yielding one entry per CDR3 protein. The sample has approximately 610,000 distinct CDR3 sequences; about 17% are singletons. The source material was PBMCs, sampled less than 6 days after the first yellow fever vaccination. The receptors here all came from a man aged 18-30 years who received the YFV17D yellow fever vaccine.

The chain joins TRBV5-6 to TRBJ2-3, with a tentative D call TRBD2 (5 bases). Germline-derived CDR1 and CDR2 are SGHDT and YYEEEE. The V and J ends lost 1 base and 8 bases respectively, with 14 bases between them. CDR3 length equals 14 residues. The DNA of the CDR3 is TGTGCCAGCAGCTTGACTAGTTCGGTTGGTACGCAGTATTTT. This sequence encodes CASSLTSSVGTQYF.

V usage is TRBV4-1 and J usage is TRBJ2-2, with TRBD2 matching over 9 bases. Germline assignment: CDR1 MGHRA and CDR2 YSYEKL. CDR3 length equals 18 residues. V dropped 4 bases and J dropped 3; count of bases not matched to a gene: 12. The chain's CDR3 is CASSPGGGGGLDTGELFF. The CDR3 DNA reads as TGCGCCAGCAGCCCCGGGGGCGGGGGGGGGCTCGACACCGGGGAGCTGTTTTTT.

V is TRBV5-1 and J is TRBJ2-5; 8 nucleotides line up with TRBD1. Germline V gene data show CDR1 as SGHRS and CDR2 as YFSETQ. The CDR3 totals 14 residues. Trimming cost V 1 base and J 7 bases; bases outside gene matches: 6. CDR3 DNA sequence: TGCGCCAGCAGCTTGTCGACAGGGGAAGGGACCCAGTACTTC. It specifies CASSLSTGEGTQYF.

The chain links TRBV7-8 to TRBJ2-2, with a weak D call TRBD2 (7 bases). Trimming pared 5 bases from V and 3 bases from J, leaving 19 bases between. The CDR3 length is 17 residues. The germline V gene has CDR1 SGHVS and CDR2 FQNEAQ. This CDR3 reads CASSGRRGRGYTGELFF. CDR3 sequence (DNA): TGTGCCAGCAGCGGCCGACGGGGGCGGGGGTACACCGGGGAGCTGTTTTTT.

Only a few counts were recorded for this clonotype. The chain combines TRBV4-1 with TRBJ2-7; 8 bases line up with TRBD2. The CDR3 is made up of 15 amino acids. Germline lookup yields CDR1 MGHRA and CDR2 YSYEKL. The V and J ends lost 5 bases and 2 bases, in that order; junction bases with no gene match: 8. The CDR3 coding sequence is TGCGCCAGCAGCACGACTAGCGTGGATCCCTACGAGCAGTACTTC. Its translation: CASSTTSVDPYEQYF.

This sequence joins TRBV4-3 and TRBJ1-2; TRBD1 might be the D (5 bases). This CDR3 is 16 amino acids long. CDR1 is LGHNA, CDR2 YSLEER, per germline. V was trimmed by 1 base and J by 1 base, leaving 13 bases between them. The CDR3 DNA follows: TGCGCCAGCAGCCAAGGTGTGGGGGGAGGTAACTATGGCTACACCTTC. Translated: CASSQGVGGGNYGYTF.

V usage is TRBV20-1 and J usage is TRBJ1-2; D is undetermined. CDR3 length equals 14 residues. The germline gives CDR1 DFQATT, CDR2 SNEGSKA (reference sequence). Trimming took off 0 bases at V and 3 bases at J, with 11 bases between the two ends. CDR3 DNA sequence: TGCAGTGCTAGAGATGTAATGGTGGACTATGGCTACACCTTC. It translates to CSARDVMVDYGYTF.

The rearrangement links TRBV6-2 or TRBV6-3 to TRBJ2-7, with D tentatively TRBD2 (5 bases). Deletions cut 2 bases from V and 9 bases from J, with 26 bases between. The CDR3 covers 17 residues. Germline V lookup: CDR1 MNHEY, CDR2 SVGEGT. CDR3 sequence reads: CASSYRVWRASRPGQYF. The CDR3 DNA reads TGTGCCAGCAGTTACAGGGTCTGGCGGGCTTCGCGACCCGGGCAGTACTTC.

This clonotype is categorized as medium-sized (0.01 to 0.1%). The gene calls are TRBV9 and TRBJ1-1; D unresolved. V was shortened by 0 bases and J by 4 bases, with 7 bases between the two germline ends. The CDR3 contains 13 residues. Germline CDR1 is SGDLS and CDR2 is YYNGEE. CDR3 residues: CASSVGTGTEAFF. The CDR3 coding sequence is TGTGCCAGCAGCGTAGGGACGGGCACTGAAGCTTTCTTT.

Only a few counts were recorded for this clonotype. The chain couples TRBV5-1 to TRBJ2-7, with 12 positions matching TRBD2. The trim removed 4 bases at V and 5 bases at J, leaving 4 bases unmatched. Germline CDR1 and CDR2: SGHRS and YFSETQ. The CDR3 loop spans 14 amino acids. This CDR3 is CASSTGLAGNEQYF. CDR3 nucleotide sequence: TGCGCCAGCAGCACGGGACTAGCGGGCAACGAGCAGTACTTC.

The V and J genes are TRBV29-1 and TRBJ2-7; D gene unclear. The CDR3 length is 14 residues. Germline assignment: CDR1 SQVTM and CDR2 ANQGSEA. Trimming left V 0 bases short and J 4 bases short, with 13 bases between. DNA for the CDR3: TGCAGCGTTGAAGATATAGGCAACGAATACGAGCAGTACTTC. Translated, it gives CSVEDIGNEYEQYF.

This clonotype was counted many times. V gene TRBV7-3 combines with J gene TRBJ2-1; TRBD2 agrees at 14 bases. Germline values: CDR1 SGHTA, CDR2 FQGTGA. This CDR3 region has 20 residues. J lost 8 bases, V lost 0 bases, and 15 bases had no gene match. CDR3 bases: TGTGCCAGCAGCTTAACCATGGGACTAGCGGGGGAGGGCATGGGAGATGAGCAGTTCTTC. It encodes CASSLTMGLAGEGMGDEQFF.

V and J are TRBV5-6 and TRBJ1-4, with D possibly TRBD1 on 6 matching bases. Deletions cut 1 base from V and 3 bases from J, with 10 bases between. The CDR3 loop spans 15 amino acids. Germline values: CDR1 SGHDT, CDR2 YYEEEE. The CDR3 DNA is TGTGCCAGCAGCTTGTGGGGGCCCGCTAATGAAAAACTGTTTTTT. Encoded protein: CASSLWGPANEKLFF.

The chain combines TRBV9 with TRBJ1-1; 9 bases fit TRBD1. Germline V gene sequence: CDR1 SGDLS, CDR2 YYNGEE. The CDR3 runs to 15 residues. Unmatched junction bases numbered 5, after V lost 1 base and J lost 4 bases. The CDR3 here is CASSVYRGQGTEAFF. The CDR3 nucleotides read TGTGCCAGCAGCGTATACAGGGGACAGGGCACTGAAGCTTTCTTT.

The chain recombines TRBV19 with TRBJ2-1; 10 bases are a match to TRBD1. Germline V lookup: CDR1 LNHDA, CDR2 SQIVND (reference sequence). V trimming: 5 bases; J trimming: 6 bases; junction bases outside the gene matches: 7. This CDR3 contains 15 residues. CDR3 coding DNA: TGTGCCAGTAGTCCAGGACAGGGGGTTTCCAATGAGCAGTTCTTC. This gives the protein CASSPGQGVSNEQFF. Looking up the rest from reference TRBV19 and TRBJ2-1 gives the full variable domain: DGGITQSPKYLFRKEGQNVTLSCEQNLNHDAMYWYRQDPGQGLRLIYYSQIVNDFQKGDIAEGYSVSREKKESFPLTVTSAQKNPTAFYLCASSPGQGVSNEQFFGPGTRLTVL.

This clonotype has at least ten counts. The chain is built from TRBV2 and TRBJ2-7; tentative D call: TRBD1 (5 bases). The CDR3 contains 14 residues. Germline lookup yields CDR1 SNHLY and CDR2 FYNNEI. V gave up 3 bases and J gave up 0 bases, with 9 bases separating them. CDR3 sequence (DNA): TGTGCCAGCAGTGACAGGGTCAACTCCTACGAGCAGTACTTC. Residues: CASSDRVNSYEQYF.

The CDR3 here is CASSRVALRRANVLTF. For the CDR3, the DNA is TGTGCCAGCAGCCGGGTCGCACTGCGGAGGGCCAACGTCCTGACTTTC. V is TRBV7-9 and J is TRBJ2-6; D is uncertain. Trimming cost V 5 bases and J 5 bases, with 16 bases left between them. The germline gives CDR1 SEHNR, CDR2 FQNEAQ (reference sequence). The CDR3 is made up of 16 amino acids. The full variable domain, completed using reference TRBV7-9 and TRBJ2-6, is DTGVSQNPRHKITKRGQNVTFRCDPISEHNRLYWYRQTLGQGPEFLTYFQNEAQLEKSRLLSDRFSAERPKGSFSTLEIQRTEQGDSAMYLCASSRVALRRANVLTFGAGSRLTVL.

This clonotype has a handful of counts. The chain has TRBV9 and TRBJ1-4, with TRBD1 matching over 7 bases. Trimming took 4 bases from V and 8 from J; bases not matched to a gene: 11. This CDR3 is built from 15 residues. The germline gives CDR1 SGDLS, CDR2 YYNGEE. The CDR3 nucleotides are TGTGCCAGCAGCCCCAGGGGGGCCCCGGGGGAAAAACTGTTTTTT. Protein: CASSPRGAPGEKLFF.

The rearrangement uses TRBV4-1 and TRBJ2-3; tentative D call: TRBD1 (6 bases). V lost 1 base and J lost 6, with 17 bases in between. Germline V gene data show CDR1 as MGHRA and CDR2 as YSYEKL. The CDR3 extends over 16 amino acids. Written as DNA, the CDR3 is TGCGCCAGCAGCCAAGGGGGCAGGGGAAAGATGGATACGCAGTATTTT. Protein: CASSQGGRGKMDTQYF.

Ten or more counts support this clonotype. The chain employs TRBV6-2 or TRBV6-3 and TRBJ2-7; possible D gene TRBD1, 6 bases. V shed 5 bases and J shed 3 bases, with 14 bases lying between them. The CDR3 contains 14 residues. CDR1 and CDR2 (germline): MNHEY, SVGEGT. CDR3 in amino acids: CASSQGYPLYEQYF. The CDR3 bases are TGTGCCAGCAGTCAGGGGTACCCCCTCTACGAGCAGTACTTC.

This clonotype was seen a handful of times. The chain couples TRBV6-1 to TRBJ1-3; D gene unclear. Between the trimmed V and J ends, which lost 6 bases and 3 bases, there was a span of 12 bases. The CDR3 loop spans 14 amino acids. Germline values: CDR1 MNHNS, CDR2 SASEGT. CDR3 residues: CASSQPSNGNTIYF. The DNA of the CDR3 is TGTGCCAGCAGCCAGCCCTCAAATGGAAACACCATATATTTT.

This clonotype was observed at least ten times. CDR3 loop: CASSPGTLNEQFF. The CDR3 DNA reads as TGTGCCAGCAGCCCTGGGACCCTAAATGAGCAGTTCTTC. The chain is built from TRBV9 and TRBJ2-1; D possibly uses TRBD1 or TRBD2 (5 bases each). With 4 bases removed from V and 7 bases from J, the gap between germline ends came to 12 bases. The CDR3 spans 13 residues. Per the germline V gene, CDR1 is SGDLS and CDR2 is YYNGEE.

This clonotype has a handful of counts. The chain joins TRBV6-1 to TRBJ2-1, with 7 nucleotides matching TRBD2. CDR3 length equals 14 residues. V was clipped by 3 bases and J by 5 bases; unmatched bases: 4. The V gene's germline CDR1 is MNHNS and CDR2 SASEGT. CDR3 DNA sequence: TGTGCCAGCAGTGAGACCGGGGGGAACAATGAGCAGTTCTTC. This translates into CASSETGGNNEQFF.

This chain links TRBV28 with TRBJ1-6; weak D call: TRBD1 (5 bases). The CDR3 consists of 16 residues. Germline assignment: CDR1 MDHEN and CDR2 SYDVKM. Trimming left V 3 bases short and J 2 bases short, with 11 bases between. The DNA for the CDR3 is TGTGCCAGCAGTTTGGGGGGTTCGGCCTATAATTCACCCCTCCACTTT. Its protein product is CASSLGGSAYNSPLHF.

This clonotype was seen many times. The rearrangement joins TRBV27 to TRBJ2-1; TRBD2 matches 8 bases. This CDR3 has 15 amino acids. Germline V gives CDR1 MNHEY, CDR2 SMNVEV (reference sequence). J was trimmed by 9 bases and V by 0 bases; bases with no gene match: 7. CDR3 protein: CASSLSFQRGSEQFF. In nucleotides, the CDR3 is TGTGCCAGCAGTTTATCGTTCCAGCGGGGGAGTGAGCAGTTCTTC.

The chain links TRBV7-2 to TRBJ1-5, with D maybe TRBD1 (5 bases). In germline, CDR1 is SGHTA, CDR2 FQGNSA. This CDR3 is built from 15 residues. V gave up 4 bases and J gave up 3 bases, with 13 bases separating them. CDR3 in DNA: TGTGCCAGCAGCTGGGGCCCTGCCCCCAATCAGCCCCAGCATTTT. Amino acid sequence: CASSWGPAPNQPQHF.